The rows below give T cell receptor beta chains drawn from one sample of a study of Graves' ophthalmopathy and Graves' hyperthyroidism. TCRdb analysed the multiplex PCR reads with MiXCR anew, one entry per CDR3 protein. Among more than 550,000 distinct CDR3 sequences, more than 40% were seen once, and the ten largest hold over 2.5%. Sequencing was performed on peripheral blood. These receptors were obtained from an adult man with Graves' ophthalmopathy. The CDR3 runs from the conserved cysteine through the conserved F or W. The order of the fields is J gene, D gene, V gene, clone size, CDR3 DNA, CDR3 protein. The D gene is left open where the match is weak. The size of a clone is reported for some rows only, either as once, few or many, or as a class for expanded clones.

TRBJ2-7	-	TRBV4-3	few	TGCGCCAGCAGCCAAGATGAGACTCGGAGCGAGCAGTACTTC	CASSQDETRSEQYF
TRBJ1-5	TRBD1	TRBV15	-	TGTGCCACCAGCATTCCAGGGGGTGGTGAGACCCAGCATTTT	CATSIPGGGETQHF
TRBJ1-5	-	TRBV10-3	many	TGTGCCATCAGTGAGTCGAATACAGGGCCAGGACAGCCCCAGCATTTT	CAISESNTGPGQPQHF
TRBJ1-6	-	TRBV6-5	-	TGTGCCAGCAGTTACCTTAATTATTCACCCCTCCACTTT	CASSYLNYSPLHF
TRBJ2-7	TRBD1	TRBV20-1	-	TGCAGTGCTAGCGGAGGACAGGGGGCCTACGAGCAGTACTTC	CSASGGQGAYEQYF
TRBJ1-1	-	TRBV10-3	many	TGTGCCATCAGTGCCGGGGGGCCGACCACTGAAGCTTTCTTT	CAISAGGPTTEAFF
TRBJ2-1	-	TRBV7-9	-	TGTGCCAGCAGCTCGTGGGCCCGACGGCAGTTCTTC	CASSSWARRQFF
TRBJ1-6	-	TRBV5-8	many	TGTGCCAGCAGCTTGAGTGGGGCTTCACCCCTCCACTTT	CASSLSGASPLHF
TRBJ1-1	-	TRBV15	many	TGTGCCACCAGCAGAGACGGGACACCGAACACTGAAGCTTTCTTT	CATSRDGTPNTEAFF
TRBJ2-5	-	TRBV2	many	TGTGCCAGCAGTGGAGTTCCCGCTGAGACCCAGTACTTC	CASSGVPAETQYF
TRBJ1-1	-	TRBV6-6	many	TGTGCCGCGGCTAGGGCGCGGACTGAAGCTTTCTTT	CAAARARTEAFF
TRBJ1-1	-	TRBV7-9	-	TGTGCCAGCAATCTCAGGGATGGGAACACTGAAGCTTTCTTT	CASNLRDGNTEAFF
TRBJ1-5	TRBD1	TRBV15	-	TGTGCCACCAGCAAGGACAGGGGGGACCAGCCCCAGCATTTT	CATSKDRGDQPQHF
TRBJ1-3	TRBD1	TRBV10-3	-	TGTGCCAGCACTAGGGGGCCCGGCCGATACTCTGGAAACACCATATATTTT	CASTRGPGRYSGNTIYF
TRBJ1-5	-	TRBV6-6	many	TGTGCCAGCAAGGAGAGGGATCATCAGCCCCAGCATTTT	CASKERDHQPQHF
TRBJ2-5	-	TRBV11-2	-	TGTGCCAGCCGGGCAGGGACCCTTCGAGAGACCCAGTACTTC	CASRAGTLRETQYF
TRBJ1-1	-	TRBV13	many	TGTGCCAGCAGCTCCGGGGGCCCAAACAGAAACAGGAACACTGAAGCTTTCTTT	CASSSGGPNRNRNTEAFF
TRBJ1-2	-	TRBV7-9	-	TGTGCCAGCAGCTCCAGCAGTTCGCGCCCCGTAGATGGCTACACCTTC	CASSSSSSRPVDGYTF
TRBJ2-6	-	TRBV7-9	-	TGTGCCGGCAGCTCATCTAGGGCCAACGTCCTGACTTTC	CAGSSSRANVLTF
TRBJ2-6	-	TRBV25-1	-	TGTGCCAGCAGTGAAAAGGTTAAGGGGGGGTCTGGGGCCAACGTCCTGACTTTC	CASSEKVKGGSGANVLTF